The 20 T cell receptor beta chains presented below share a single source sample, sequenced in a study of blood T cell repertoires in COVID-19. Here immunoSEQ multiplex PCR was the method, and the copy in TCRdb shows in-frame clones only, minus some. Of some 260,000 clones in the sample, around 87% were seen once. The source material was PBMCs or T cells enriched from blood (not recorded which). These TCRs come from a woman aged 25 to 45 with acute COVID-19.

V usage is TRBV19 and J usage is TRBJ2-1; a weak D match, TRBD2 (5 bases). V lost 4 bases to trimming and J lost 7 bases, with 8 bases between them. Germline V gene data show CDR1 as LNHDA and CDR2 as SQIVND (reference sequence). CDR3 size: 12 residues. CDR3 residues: CASSRTPNEQFF. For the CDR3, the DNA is TGTGCCAGTAGTAGGACTCCGAATGAGCAGTTCTTC.

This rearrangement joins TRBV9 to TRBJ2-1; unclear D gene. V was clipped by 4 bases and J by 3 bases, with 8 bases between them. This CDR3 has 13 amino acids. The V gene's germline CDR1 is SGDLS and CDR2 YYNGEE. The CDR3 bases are TGTGCCAGCAGCCTTACTAACTACAATGAGCAGTTCTTC. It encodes CASSLTNYNEQFF.

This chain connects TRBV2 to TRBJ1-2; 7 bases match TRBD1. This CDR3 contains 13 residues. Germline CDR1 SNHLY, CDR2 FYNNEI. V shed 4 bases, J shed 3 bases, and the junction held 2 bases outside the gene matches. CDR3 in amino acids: CASSGQGDYGYTF. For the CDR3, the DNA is TGTGCCAGCAGTGGGCAGGGGGACTATGGCTACACCTTC.

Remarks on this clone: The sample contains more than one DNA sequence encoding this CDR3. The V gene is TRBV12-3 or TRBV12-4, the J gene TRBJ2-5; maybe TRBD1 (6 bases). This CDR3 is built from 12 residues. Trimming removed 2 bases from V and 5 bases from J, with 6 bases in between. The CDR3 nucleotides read TGTGCCAGCAGTTTAAGGGGGGAGACCCAGTACTTC. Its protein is CASSLRGETQYF.

This chain's CDR3 is CASSVGGEQETQYF. CDR3 coding DNA: TGTGCCAGCAGCGTGGGAGGGGAACAAGAGACCCAGTACTTC. The chain has TRBV9 and TRBJ2-5; 7 positions agree with TRBD2. This CDR3 comprises 14 residues. CDR1 is SGDLS, CDR2 YYNGEE, per germline. V lost 2 bases to trimming and J lost 2 bases; unmatched junction nucleotides: 3.

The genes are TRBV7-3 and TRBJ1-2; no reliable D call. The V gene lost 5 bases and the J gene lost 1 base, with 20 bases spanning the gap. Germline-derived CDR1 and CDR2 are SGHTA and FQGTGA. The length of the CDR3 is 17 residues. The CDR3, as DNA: TGTGCCAGCAGCCCCAAGGGAGGTGGAGAGCGTAACTATGGCTACACCTTC. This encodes CASSPKGGGERNYGYTF.

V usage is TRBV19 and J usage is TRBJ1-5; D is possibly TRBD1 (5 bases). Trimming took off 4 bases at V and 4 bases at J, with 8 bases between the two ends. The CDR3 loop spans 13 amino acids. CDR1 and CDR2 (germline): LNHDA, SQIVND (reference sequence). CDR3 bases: TGTGCCAGTAGTAGGGGGGGAAATCAGCCCCAGCATTTT. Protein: CASSRGGNQPQHF.

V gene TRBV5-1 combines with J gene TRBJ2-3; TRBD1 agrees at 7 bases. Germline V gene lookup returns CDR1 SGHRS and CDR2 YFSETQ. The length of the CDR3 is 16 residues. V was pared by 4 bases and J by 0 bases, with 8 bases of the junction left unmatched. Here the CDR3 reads CASSHSGTASTDTQYF. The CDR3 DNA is TGCGCCAGCAGCCACTCCGGGACAGCTAGCACAGATACGCAGTATTTT. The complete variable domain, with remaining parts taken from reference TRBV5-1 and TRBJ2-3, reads KAGVTQTPRYLIKTRGQQVTLSCSPISGHRSVSWYQQTPGQGLQFLFEYFSETQRNKGNFPGRFSGRQFSNSRSEMNVSTLELGDSALYLCASSHSGTASTDTQYFGPGTRLTVL.

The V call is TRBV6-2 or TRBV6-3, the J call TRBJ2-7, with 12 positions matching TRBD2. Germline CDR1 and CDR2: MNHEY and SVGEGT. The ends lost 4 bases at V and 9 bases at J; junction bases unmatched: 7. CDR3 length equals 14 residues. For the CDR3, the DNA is TGTGCCAGCAGTTCGACTAGCGGGAGAAATGTGCAGTACTTC. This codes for CASSSTSGRNVQYF.

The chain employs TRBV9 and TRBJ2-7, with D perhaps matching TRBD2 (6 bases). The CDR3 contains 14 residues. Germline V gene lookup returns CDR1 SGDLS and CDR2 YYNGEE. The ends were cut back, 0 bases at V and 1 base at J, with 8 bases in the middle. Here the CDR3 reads CASSVDGRSYEQYF. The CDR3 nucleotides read TGTGCCAGCAGCGTAGACGGGAGATCCTACGAGCAGTACTTC. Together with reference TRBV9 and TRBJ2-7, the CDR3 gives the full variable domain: DSGVTQTPKHLITATGQRVTLRCSPRSGDLSVYWYQQSLDQGLQFLIQYYNGEERAKGNILERFSAQQFPDLHSELNLSSLELGDSALYFCASSVDGRSYEQYFGPGTRLTVT.

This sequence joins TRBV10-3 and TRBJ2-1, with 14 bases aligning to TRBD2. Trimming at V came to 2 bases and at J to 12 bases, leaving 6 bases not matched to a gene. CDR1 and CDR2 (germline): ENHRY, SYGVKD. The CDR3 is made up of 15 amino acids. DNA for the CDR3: TGTGCCATCAGTGAGGATTCCGGACTAGCGGGGGGGCAGTTCTTC. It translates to CAISEDSGLAGGQFF.

The chain's CDR3 is CASSEGPRVGTEAFF. DNA of the CDR3: TGTGCCAGCTCCGAAGGTCCCAGGGTGGGCACTGAAGCTTTCTTT. The genes are TRBV2 and TRBJ1-1; TRBD1 might be the D (5 bases). The CDR3 has 15 residues. CDR1 is SNHLY and CDR2 is FYNNEI in the germline V gene. The ends were cut back, 8 bases at V and 4 bases at J, with 20 bases in the middle.

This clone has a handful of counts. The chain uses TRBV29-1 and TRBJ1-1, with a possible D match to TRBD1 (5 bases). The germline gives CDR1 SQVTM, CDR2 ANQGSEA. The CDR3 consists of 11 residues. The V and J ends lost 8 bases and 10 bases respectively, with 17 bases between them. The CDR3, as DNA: TGCAGCTCGACACCGGCGGGGGGAGCTTTCTTT. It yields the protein CSSTPAGGAFF.

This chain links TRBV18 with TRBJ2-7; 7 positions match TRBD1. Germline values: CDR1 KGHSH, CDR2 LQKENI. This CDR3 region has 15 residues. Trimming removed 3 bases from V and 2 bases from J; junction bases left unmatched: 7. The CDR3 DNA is TGTGCCAGCTCACCGATAGGGGGACAGCCCTACGAGCAGTACTTC. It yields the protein CASSPIGGQPYEQYF.

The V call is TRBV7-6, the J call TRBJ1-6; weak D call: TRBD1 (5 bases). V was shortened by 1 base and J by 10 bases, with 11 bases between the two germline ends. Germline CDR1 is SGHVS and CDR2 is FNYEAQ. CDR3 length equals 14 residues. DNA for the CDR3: TGTGCCAGCAGCTTAGTTGGGGGGGGGTCACCCCTCCACTTT. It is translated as CASSLVGGGSPLHF.

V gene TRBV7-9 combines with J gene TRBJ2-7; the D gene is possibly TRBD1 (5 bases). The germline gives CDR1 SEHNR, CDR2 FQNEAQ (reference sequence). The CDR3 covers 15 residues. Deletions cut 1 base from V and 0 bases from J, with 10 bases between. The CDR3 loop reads CASSLVQGISYEQYF. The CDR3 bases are TGTGCCAGCAGCTTAGTGCAGGGTATCTCCTACGAGCAGTACTTC.

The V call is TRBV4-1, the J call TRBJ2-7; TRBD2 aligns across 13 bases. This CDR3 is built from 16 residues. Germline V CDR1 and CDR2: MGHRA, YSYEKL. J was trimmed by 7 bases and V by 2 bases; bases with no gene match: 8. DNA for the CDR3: TGCGCCAGCAGCCAAACACCGGGACTAGCGGGGCGAGAGCAGTACTTC. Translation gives CASSQTPGLAGREQYF.

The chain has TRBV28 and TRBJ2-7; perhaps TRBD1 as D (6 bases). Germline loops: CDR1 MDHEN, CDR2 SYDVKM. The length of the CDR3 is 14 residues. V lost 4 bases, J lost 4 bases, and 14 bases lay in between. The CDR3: CASSSNSGVYEQYF. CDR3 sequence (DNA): TGTGCCAGCAGTTCCAACTCAGGGGTTTACGAGCAGTACTTC.

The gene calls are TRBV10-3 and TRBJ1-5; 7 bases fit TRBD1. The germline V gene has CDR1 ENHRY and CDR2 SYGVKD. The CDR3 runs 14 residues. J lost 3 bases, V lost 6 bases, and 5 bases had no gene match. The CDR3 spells CAISRTGDNQPQHF. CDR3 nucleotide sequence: TGTGCCATCAGCCGGACAGGAGACAATCAGCCCCAGCATTTT.

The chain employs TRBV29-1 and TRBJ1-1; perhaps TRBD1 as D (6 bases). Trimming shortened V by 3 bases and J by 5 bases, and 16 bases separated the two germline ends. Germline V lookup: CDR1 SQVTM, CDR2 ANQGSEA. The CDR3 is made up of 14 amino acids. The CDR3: CSVDKAGAGTEAFF. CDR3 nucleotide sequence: TGCAGCGTTGATAAGGCAGGGGCCGGGACTGAAGCTTTCTTT.